This T cell receptor beta chain was sequenced for a study of shared clonotypes between healthy human individuals. Clones were sequenced by immunoSEQ multiplex PCR, and TCRdb holds only the in-frame ones, with some missing. Of over 95,000 clones listed, 68% are singletons. Of note for this clone: Its specificity is not known.

Study-level points and caveats: Sharing of clonotypes among donors was expected to vary with sequencing depth.

All the donors were Caucasian adults who lived in Nashville, Tennessee. Germline V CDR1 and CDR2: SGHDT, YYEEEE. With 7 bases removed from V and 5 bases from J, the gap between germline ends came to 5 bases. The CDR3 contains 10 residues. Sequencing input: memory CD8+ T cells sorted from blood. Documented subset: CD45RO+ cells pooled with CCR7-negative TemRA cells. The sequence was collected from a woman in her twenties or thirties in good health. The chain couples TRBV5-6 to TRBJ2-3; no clear D gene. CDR3 nucleotide sequence: TGTGCCAGCCTTAAAGATACGCAGTATTTT. Protein: CASLKDTQYF.